The T cell receptor (beta chain) described here comes from a study of shared clonotypes between healthy human individuals. V was trimmed by 0 bases and J by 0 bases, leaving 10 bases between them. The CDR3 length is 16 residues. Per germline, CDR1 SGHDT and CDR2 YYEEEE. On this clone: Its antigen remains unknown.

Per the study methods: Owing to the provision of junction-only sequences devoid of quality scores by immunoSEQ, filtering differed. Sequencing used immunoSEQ multiplex PCR; TCRdb keeps in-frame clones, though not all of them. V and J calls and clone size come straight from that table; D and trimming were deduced from the DNA. Among 2 million to 3 million clones listed, approximately 93% were seen once. Study-wide findings and caveats: Sampling covered nothing but blood. Tissue TCR repertoires likely differ from those found in blood.

The authors divided CD4+ cells into CD45RA+ naive and CD45RA-negative memory subsets. Sequenced input: naive CD4+ T cells from PBMCs. Documented subset: CD45RA+ positively selected. This clonotype originated in a man between 18 and 29 years old in good health. Some clones in this sample may be carry-over from other donors' samples. The rearrangement links TRBV5-6 to TRBJ1-3; D gene ambiguous. The CDR3 sequence: CASSLAPSASGNTIYF. The CDR3 DNA sequence: TGTGCCAGCAGCTTGGCACCATCTGCCTCTGGAAACACCATATATTTT. The variable domain in full, completed from reference TRBV5-6 and TRBJ1-3, reads DAGVTQSPTHLIKTRGQQVTLRCSPKSGHDTVSWYQQALGQGPQFIFQYYEEEERQRGNFPDRFSGHQFPNYSSELNVNALLLGDSALYLCASSLAPSASGNTIYFGEGSWLTVV.